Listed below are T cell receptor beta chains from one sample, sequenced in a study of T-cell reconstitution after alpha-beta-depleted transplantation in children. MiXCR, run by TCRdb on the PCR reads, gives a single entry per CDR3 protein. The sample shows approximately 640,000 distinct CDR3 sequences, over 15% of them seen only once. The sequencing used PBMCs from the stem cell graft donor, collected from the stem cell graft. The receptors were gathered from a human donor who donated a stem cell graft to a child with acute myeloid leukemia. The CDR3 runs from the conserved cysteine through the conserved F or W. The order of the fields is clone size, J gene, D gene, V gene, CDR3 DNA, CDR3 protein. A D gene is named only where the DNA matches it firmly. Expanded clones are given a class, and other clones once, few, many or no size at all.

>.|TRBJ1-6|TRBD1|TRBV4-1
TGCGCCAGCAGCTATGGACAGGGGCGTTCACCCCTCCACTTT
CASSYGQGRSPLHF
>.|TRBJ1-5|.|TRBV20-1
TGCAGTGCTAGATCCAACACCAACAATCAGCCCCAGCATTTT
CSARSNTNNQPQHF
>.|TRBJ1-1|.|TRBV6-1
TGTGCCAGCACTATCGGGAGTTACACTGAAGCTTTCTTT
CASTIGSYTEAFF
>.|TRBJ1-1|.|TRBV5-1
TGCGCCAGCAGCGCCGAACTGAACACTGAAGCTTTCTTT
CASSAELNTEAFF
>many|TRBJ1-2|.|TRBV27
TGTGCCAGCAGACAGGGCGGTGGCTACACCTTC
CASRQGGGYTF
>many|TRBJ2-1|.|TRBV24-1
TGTGCCACCAGATCTAGCTCCTACAATGAGCAGTTCTTC
CATRSSSYNEQFF
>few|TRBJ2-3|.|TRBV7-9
TGTGCCAGCAGCTTAGGAGCAGGAAAGAGCACAGATACGCAGTATTTT
CASSLGAGKSTDTQYF
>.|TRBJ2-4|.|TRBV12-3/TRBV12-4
TGTGCCAGCAGCCGTTCGAACATTCAGTACTTC
CASSRSNIQYF
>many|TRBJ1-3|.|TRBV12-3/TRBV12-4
TGTGCCAGCAGTTTGGCGCGCCAGGGAAACACCATATATTTT
CASSLARQGNTIYF
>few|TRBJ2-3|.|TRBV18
TGTGCCAGCTCACCAATTGGTAGCACAGATACGCAGTATTTT
CASSPIGSTDTQYF
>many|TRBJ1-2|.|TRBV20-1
TGCAGTGCGAAAGGTTACCCTGGCTACACCTTC
CSAKGYPGYTF
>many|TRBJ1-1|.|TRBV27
TGTGCCAGCACCCCTCAGGGCACGGACACTGAAGCTTTCTTT
CASTPQGTDTEAFF
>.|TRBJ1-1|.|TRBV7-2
TGTGCCAGCAGCTTCGGCCGGGTCCAAACTGAAGCTTTCTTT
CASSFGRVQTEAFF
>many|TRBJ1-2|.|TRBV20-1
TGCAGTGCTAATGACCTTGACCTCCCCTATGGCTACACCTTC
CSANDLDLPYGYTF
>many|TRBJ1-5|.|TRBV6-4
TGTGCCAGCAGCCTTTGTGGCAACCACTATAGCAATCAGCCCCAGCATTTT
CASSLCGNHYSNQPQHF
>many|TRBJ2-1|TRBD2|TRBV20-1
TGCAGTGCTACCAAACCGGGGGGCAATGAGCAGTTCTTC
CSATKPGGNEQFF
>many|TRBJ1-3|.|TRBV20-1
TGCAGTGCTAGAGATCTAAGGGCTGGAAACACCATATATTTT
CSARDLRAGNTIYF
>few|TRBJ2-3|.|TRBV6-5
TGTGCCAGCAGTTACGCTGGACACAGCACAGATACGCAGTATTTT
CASSYAGHSTDTQYF
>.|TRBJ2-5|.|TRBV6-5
TGTGCCAGCAGTTCCCCTCGGGGGGCCCAGACCCAGTACTTC
CASSSPRGAQTQYF
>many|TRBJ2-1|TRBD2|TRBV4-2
TGTGCCAGCAGCCAAGATGGCCCTAGCGGGGGGGTCTACAATGAGCAGTTCTTC
CASSQDGPSGGVYNEQFF
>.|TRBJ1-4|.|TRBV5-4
TGTGCCAGCAGCTCCAGCCGACAGGACAGAAACGAAAAACTGTTTTTT
CASSSSRQDRNEKLFF
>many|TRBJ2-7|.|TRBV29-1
TGCAGCGTTGAAGAACGGTGGAGAAGCGAGCAGTACTTC
CSVEERWRSEQYF